These 30 T cell receptor beta chains came from one sample sequenced in a study of blood T cell repertoires in COVID-19. The repertoire was sequenced with immunoSEQ multiplex PCR; TCRdb's copy has only in-frame clones and lacks some. The data show some 200,000 clones, about 86% seen once. The sequencing sample was made of peripheral blood. The receptors originated from a woman aged 55-70 years with acute or convalescent COVID-19.

The rearrangement uses TRBV5-1 and TRBJ2-6; TRBD1 might be the D (5 bases). Germline V gives CDR1 SGHRS, CDR2 YFSETQ. The CDR3 has 15 amino acids. Trimming cost V 1 base and J 3 bases, with 8 bases left between them. The CDR3 nucleotides read TGCGCCAGCAGCTTGTCAGGGTTTGGGGCCAACGTCCTGACTTTC. It specifies CASSLSGFGANVLTF.

The V call is TRBV5-1, the J call TRBJ2-2; no firm D call. In germline, CDR1 is SGHRS, CDR2 YFSETQ. The V end lost 0 bases, the J end lost 6 bases, and 12 bases lay between the germline ends. The CDR3 is 15 amino acids. CDR3 loop: CASSLEFQVAGELFF. The CDR3 coding sequence is TGCGCCAGCAGCTTGGAATTCCAGGTGGCCGGGGAGCTGTTTTTT.

V is TRBV6-6 and J is TRBJ2-3; 11 nucleotides line up with TRBD2. Germline CDR1 MNHNY, CDR2 SVGAGI (reference sequence). V lost 7 bases to trimming and J lost 0 bases; unmatched junction nucleotides: 6. The CDR3 has 16 residues. The CDR3 is CASTGLAGTSTDTQYF. CDR3 DNA: TGTGCCAGCACCGGACTAGCGGGCACCAGCACAGATACGCAGTATTTT.

The chain joins TRBV2 to TRBJ2-1, with 11 bases matching TRBD2. Germline CDR1 is SNHLY and CDR2 is FYNNEI. The CDR3 is made up of 15 amino acids. After removal of 8 bases from V and 2 bases from J, the junction contained 5 bases not matched to a gene. CDR3 bases: TGTGCCAGCGGCTCGGGACTAGCGGCCTACAATGAGCAGTTCTTC. Translated, it gives CASGSGLAAYNEQFF.

The gene calls are TRBV6-6 and TRBJ1-2; 7 nucleotides agree with TRBD1. Germline CDR1 reads MNHNY; CDR2 reads SVGAGI (reference sequence). The CDR3 contains 14 residues. Trimming at V came to 5 bases and at J to 3 bases, leaving 6 bases not matched to a gene. CDR3 sequence: CASSDGTADYGYTF. The CDR3 DNA is TGTGCCAGCAGTGATGGGACAGCGGACTATGGCTACACCTTC.

In this sample, this clone turned up once. The CDR3 sequence is CASSLDYRSYEQYF. CDR3 nucleotide sequence: TGTGCCAGCAGCTTAGATTACAGAAGTTACGAGCAGTACTTC. The genes are TRBV7-8 and TRBJ2-7; D unresolved. CDR1 SGHVS and CDR2 FQNEAQ come from the germline V gene. Trimming left V 1 base short and J 4 bases short, with 11 bases between. The CDR3 length is 14 residues.

The chain carries TRBV21-1 and TRBJ1-6. TRBV21-1 is recorded as a pseudogene. The CDR3 consists of 16 residues. The CDR3 loop is CASSKVERIYNSPLHF. The CDR3 region has the DNA TGTGCCAGCAGCAAGGTTGAGCGGATCTATAATTCACCCCTCCACTTT.

The J gene is TRBJ1-6, the V gene TRBV19; tentative D call: TRBD1 (6 bases). The CDR3 covers 15 residues. The germline gives CDR1 LNHDA, CDR2 SQIVND (reference sequence). V shed 6 bases and J shed 8 bases, with 17 bases lying between them. The CDR3 spells CASRSMTRGYSPLHF. CDR3 DNA sequence: TGTGCCAGTAGATCAATGACAAGGGGGTATTCACCCCTCCACTTT. Combining the CDR3 with reference TRBV19 and TRBJ1-6 gives the whole variable domain DGGITQSPKYLFRKEGQNVTLSCEQNLNHDAMYWYRQDPGQGLRLIYYSQIVNDFQKGDIAEGYSVSREKKESFPLTVTSAQKNPTAFYLCASRSMTRGYSPLHFGNGTRLTVT.

This chain connects TRBV7-2 to TRBJ2-1, with 10 nucleotides matching TRBD2. The V segment lost 6 bases and the J segment 15 bases; nucleotides outside the gene matches: 5. CDR3 length: 11 residues. Germline V gives CDR1 SGHTA, CDR2 FQGNSA. Here the CDR3 DNA reads TGTGCCAGCAGAGTAGCGGGGGGACCGTTCTTC. It translates to CASRVAGGPFF. Variable domain in full (rest from reference TRBV7-2 and TRBJ2-1): GAGVSQSPSNKVTEKGKDVELRCDPISGHTALYWYRQSLGQGLEFLIYFQGNSAPDKSGLPSDRFSAERTGGSVSTLTIQRTQQEDSAVYLCASRVAGGPFFGPGTRLTVL.

The chain combines TRBV6-2 or TRBV6-3 with TRBJ2-7; the match to TRBD1 covers 11 bases. The CDR3 consists of 14 residues. With V trimmed by 5 bases and J by 4 bases, 4 bases remained unmatched. Germline V gene lookup returns CDR1 MNHEY and CDR2 SVGEGT. The CDR3 bases are TGTGCCAGCAGTCTGGACAGGGGGCAATACGAGCAGTACTTC. Its protein product is CASSLDRGQYEQYF.

CDR3: CASSPTQGVKGYTF. CDR3 in DNA: TGTGCCAGCTCACCAACACAGGGGGTAAAAGGCTACACCTTC. This rearrangement joins TRBV18 to TRBJ1-2, with TRBD1 matching 8 bases. The CDR3 has 14 amino acids. With 2 bases clipped from V and 8 bases from J, the junction kept 7 bases outside the gene matches. In germline, CDR1 is KGHSH, CDR2 LQKENI.

The genes are TRBV19 and TRBJ2-3; maybe TRBD2 (6 bases). This CDR3 region has 17 residues. From germline, CDR1 is LNHDA and CDR2 SQIVND (reference sequence). V lost 3 bases, J lost 6 bases, and 22 bases lay in between. CDR3 loop: CASSMEAGMASPDTQYF. CDR3 nucleotide sequence: TGTGCCAGTAGTATGGAGGCGGGGATGGCTAGTCCTGATACGCAGTATTTT.

The V and J genes are TRBV30 and TRBJ1-1; no clear D gene. V was shortened by 4 bases and J by 8 bases, with 11 bases between the two germline ends. CDR3 size: 11 residues. Germline V gene data show CDR1 as GTSNPN and CDR2 as SVGIG (reference sequence). The CDR3 DNA reads TGTGCCTGGAACTTCGTCGAGGAAGCTTTCTTT. It is translated as CAWNFVEEAFF.

The CDR3 DNA reads TGTGCCAGCTGTCTAGCGGGGGGCACAGATACGCAGTATTTT. This sequence encodes CASCLAGGTDTQYF. This rearrangement joins TRBV7-9 to TRBJ2-3; 10 nucleotides align to TRBD2. Germline trimming cut 8 bases from V and 1 base from J; bases unmatched to any gene: 3. The CDR3 has 14 amino acids. Per the germline V gene, CDR1 is SEHNR and CDR2 is FQNEAQ (reference sequence).

Here the CDR3 reads CASGGAAGSYQGYTF. CDR3 sequence (DNA): TGTGCCAGCGGGGGGGCCGCGGGCAGCTATCAAGGCTACACCTTC. The genes are TRBV7-6 and TRBJ1-2; possible D gene TRBD1, 6 bases. Germline V gene sequence: CDR1 SGHVS, CDR2 FNYEAQ. V gave up 8 bases and J gave up 8 bases, with 24 bases separating them. The CDR3 is 15 residues long.

There are a few counts of this clone. CDR3 sequence (DNA): TGCGCCAGCAGCTTGGATACGAGCTCTGGAAACACCATATATTTT. Protein product: CASSLDTSSGNTIYF. The V gene is TRBV5-1, the J gene TRBJ1-3; D uncertain. Germline assignment: CDR1 SGHRS and CDR2 YFSETQ. The CDR3 has 15 residues. Trimming removed 0 bases at V and 0 bases at J, with 7 bases between. Combining the CDR3 with reference TRBV5-1 and TRBJ1-3 gives the whole variable domain KAGVTQTPRYLIKTRGQQVTLSCSPISGHRSVSWYQQTPGQGLQFLFEYFSETQRNKGNFPGRFSGRQFSNSRSEMNVSTLELGDSALYLCASSLDTSSGNTIYFGEGSWLTVV.

For this clone: One junction end does not reproduce the germline sequence, and a read error may be involved. The chain has TRBV24-1 and TRBJ2-2; TRBD2 agrees at 8 bases. From germline, CDR1 is KGHDR and CDR2 SFDVKD. CDR3 length equals 13 residues. CDR3 amino acids: CATSGTRRGELLF. DNA of the CDR3: TGTGCCACCAGTGGAACCCGGCGGGGGGAGCTGCTTTTT.

V and J are TRBV28 and TRBJ1-1; D uncertain. V was trimmed by 3 bases and J by 1 base, leaving 18 bases between them. CDR3 length: 17 amino acids. Germline CDR1 and CDR2: MDHEN and SYDVKM. CDR3 DNA: TGTGCCAGCAGTTTCTCCGGAGGCGTTGGAGGGAACACTGAAGCTTTCTTT. It codes for CASSFSGGVGGNTEAFF. The full variable domain, in which reference TRBV28 and TRBJ1-1 provide the parts outside the CDR3, is DVKVTQSSRYLVKRTGEKVFLECVQDMDHENMFWYRQDPGLGLRLIYFSYDVKMKEKGDIPEGYSVSREKKERFSLILESASTNQTSMYLCASSFSGGVGGNTEAFFGQGTRLTVV.

The chain recombines TRBV2 with TRBJ1-6; 9 positions match TRBD1. The length of the CDR3 is 17 residues. CDR1 and CDR2 from the germline V gene are SNHLY and FYNNEI. J lost 0 bases, V lost 6 bases, and 6 bases had no gene match. CDR3 amino acids: CASRGQGPSSYNSPLHF. The CDR3 DNA reads as TGTGCCAGCAGGGGACAGGGACCTAGCTCCTATAATTCACCCCTCCACTTT.

This sequence joins TRBV6-6 and TRBJ1-3; D gene uncertain. The CDR3 is 15 residues long. The germline V gene has CDR1 MNHNY and CDR2 SVGAGI (reference sequence). Trimming removed 2 bases from V and 0 bases from J, with 8 bases in between. The CDR3 reads CASSYRDTSGNTIYF. The CDR3 nucleotides read TGTGCCAGCAGTTACCGCGACACCTCTGGAAACACCATATATTTT.

The chain employs TRBV29-1 and TRBJ1-1; D is undetermined. V was pared by 6 bases and J by 1 base, with 12 bases between. This CDR3 region has 13 residues. CDR1 and CDR2 (germline): SQVTM, ANQGSEA. CDR3 amino acids: CSVAQTENTEAFF. CDR3 in DNA: TGCAGCGTCGCCCAAACAGAGAACACTGAAGCTTTCTTT. The whole variable domain, filled in from reference TRBV29-1 and TRBJ1-1, reads SAVISQKPSRDICQRGTSLTIQCQVDSQVTMMFWYRQQPGQSLTLIATANQGSEATYESGFVIDKFPISRPNLTFSTLTVSNMSPEDSSIYLCSVAQTENTEAFFGQGTRLTVV.

V usage is TRBV9 and J usage is TRBJ1-6, with D unresolved. The CDR3 covers 14 residues. Between the trimmed V and J ends, which lost 3 bases and 7 bases, there was a span of 11 bases. The germline V gene has CDR1 SGDLS and CDR2 YYNGEE. The CDR3 sequence: CASSAPGVNSPLHF. The CDR3 bases are TGTGCCAGCAGCGCTCCGGGAGTAAATTCACCCCTCCACTTT.

This chain links TRBV6-6 with TRBJ2-4, with D maybe TRBD1 (6 bases). Germline loops: CDR1 MNHNY, CDR2 SVGAGI (reference sequence). V shed 5 bases and J shed 7 bases, with 15 bases lying between them. The CDR3 loop spans 14 amino acids. The CDR3 loop is CASSDRTVVNIQYF. The CDR3 DNA reads TGTGCCAGCAGTGACAGGACAGTCGTGAACATTCAGTACTTC.

This clone was seen a few times. The chain combines TRBV27 with TRBJ1-1; 8 bases fit TRBD1. CDR3 length: 15 amino acids. J was trimmed by 0 bases and V by 2 bases; bases with no gene match: 2. Germline CDR1 reads MNHEY; CDR2 reads SMNVEV (reference sequence). CDR3 bases: TGTGCCAGCAGTTTACGGGGACAGGTGAACACTGAAGCTTTCTTT. This encodes CASSLRGQVNTEAFF.

The gene calls are TRBV19 and TRBJ1-2, with 11 bases lining up with TRBD1. The germline gives CDR1 LNHDA, CDR2 SQIVND (reference sequence). Trimming cost V 5 bases and J 4 bases; bases outside gene matches: 6. This CDR3 comprises 15 residues. CDR3 nucleotide sequence: TGTGCCAGTAGTGGGACAGGGGGGGGCCTCTATGGCTACACCTTC. This sequence encodes CASSGTGGGLYGYTF.

As DNA, the CDR3 is TGTGCCAGCAGCTTAGCCAGGACATACGAGCAGTACTTC. Translation gives CASSLARTYEQYF. V usage is TRBV11-2 and J usage is TRBJ2-7, with D possibly TRBD1 on 5 matching bases. This CDR3 spans 13 amino acids. The V end was cut by 1 base, the J end by 4 bases, with 8 bases between. The V gene's germline CDR1 is SGHAT and CDR2 FQNNGV.

The chain carries TRBV7-2 and TRBJ2-3; TRBD2 might be the D (6 bases). Trimming removed 6 bases from V and 3 bases from J, with 13 bases in between. This CDR3 has 14 amino acids. Germline CDR1 and CDR2: SGHTA and FQGNSA. For the CDR3, the DNA is TGTGCCAGCAGTCGGGACTGGAGAACAGATACGCAGTATTTT. It specifies CASSRDWRTDTQYF.

This clone has only one observation. The rearrangement links TRBV7-2 to TRBJ1-6; D gene uncertain. The germline V gene encodes CDR1 SGHTA and CDR2 FQGNSA. This CDR3 region has 16 residues. Trimming shortened V by 7 bases and J by 0 bases, and 13 bases separated the two germline ends. This CDR3 is CASNARLGSYNSPLHF. CDR3 nucleotide sequence: TGTGCCAGCAACGCGAGGCTCGGCTCCTATAATTCACCCCTCCACTTT.

J is TRBJ2-1 and V is TRBV7-9, with 14 bases identical to TRBD2. The CDR3 consists of 17 residues. The V and J ends lost 5 bases and 8 bases, in that order; junction bases with no gene match: 11. Germline CDR1 SEHNR, CDR2 FQNEAQ (reference sequence). The CDR3 region is CASSPPGLAGGFYEQFF. CDR3 nucleotide sequence: TGTGCCAGCAGCCCACCAGGACTAGCGGGGGGTTTTTATGAGCAGTTCTTC.

V is TRBV6-5 and J is TRBJ1-2, with 8 bases aligning to TRBD1. The CDR3 has 14 residues. Germline V gives CDR1 MNHEY, CDR2 SVGAGI. With V trimmed by 7 bases and J by 7 bases, 11 bases remained unmatched. The CDR3 is CASTNSGGLGGYTF. The CDR3 DNA reads as TGTGCCAGCACTAACTCAGGGGGCTTGGGTGGCTACACCTTC.